The clone carrying this T cell receptor (beta chain) was seen many times. This sample is drawn from a study of T cells in Graves' hyperthyroidism and ophthalmopathy. V was pared by 5 bases and J by 0 bases, with 8 bases between. The germline V gene encodes CDR1 SGHAT and CDR2 FQDESV (reference sequence). The CDR3 covers 14 residues. The source material, RNA transcripts, was used to amplify TCR beta CDR3 regions. The TCR CDR3 was amplified in a first-round RT-PCR using the HTBI primer set. TCRdb used MiXCR to reprocess the multiplex PCR reads, holding one entry per CDR3 protein. The sample lists hundreds of thousands of distinct CDR3 sequences; about 20% were seen once. Each ophthalmopathy patient scored at least 3 on the Clinical Activity Score and at least 4 on NOSPECS grade, with duration under 3 months.

The rearrangement joins TRBV11-1 to TRBJ2-4; D is unresolved. This clonotype was obtained from a man aged 35 to 55 with Graves' ophthalmopathy. The sample comprised blood. DNA of the CDR3: TGTGCCAGCAGCCAAGACCTAGCCAAAAACATTCAGTACTTC. Its translation is CASSQDLAKNIQYF.